This passage covers 30 T cell receptor beta chains from one sample sequenced in a study of T-cell reconstitution after alpha-beta-depleted transplantation in children. A library of TCRbeta sequences, prepared with unique molecular identifiers, was generated. Via MiXCR, TCRdb re-called the PCR reads, giving one row per CDR3 protein. The data show just over 350,000 distinct CDR3 sequences, about an eighth seen once. This material consisted of PBMCs, taken from the stem cell graft. Receptors were obtained from a human donor who donated a stem cell graft to a child with Fanconi anemia.

This clonotype has a count of ten or more. The CDR3 DNA reads TGCAGTGCTAGCGTACTTAGAGATACGCAGTATTTT. It specifies CSASVLRDTQYF. The V and J genes are TRBV20-1 and TRBJ2-3, with D hard to call. This CDR3 spans 12 amino acids. Germline CDR1 is DFQATT and CDR2 is SNEGSKA (reference sequence). The V and J ends lost 3 bases and 5 bases respectively, with 9 bases between them.

The gene calls are TRBV27 and TRBJ1-4; D gene ambiguous. Trimming removed 1 base from V and 5 bases from J, with 8 bases in between. The CDR3 has 14 amino acids. Per the germline V gene, CDR1 is MNHEY and CDR2 is SMNVEV (reference sequence). The CDR3 DNA sequence: TGTGCCAGCAGTTTATTCACCGACAATGAAAAACTGTTTTTT. Residues: CASSLFTDNEKLFF.

This clonotype has at least ten counts. The rearrangement links TRBV7-8 to TRBJ2-2; D tentatively fits TRBD1 or TRBD2 (7 bases each). V gave up 4 bases and J gave up 8 bases, with 17 bases separating them. The CDR3 totals 15 residues. The germline V gene has CDR1 SGHVS and CDR2 FQNEAQ. CDR3 residues: CASSSPGGGGGELFF. The CDR3 nucleotides read TGTGCCAGCAGCTCCCCAGGGGGGGGCGGAGGGGAGCTGTTTTTT. Based on the CDR3 plus reference TRBV7-8 and TRBJ2-2, the full variable domain is GAGVSQSPRYKVAKRGQDVALRCDPISGHVSLFWYQQALGQGPEFLTYFQNEAQLDKSGLPSDRFFAERPEGSVSTLKIQRTQQEDSAVYLCASSSPGGGGGELFFGEGSRLTVL.

The V call is TRBV7-9, the J call TRBJ2-3, with D tentatively TRBD2 (7 bases). CDR1 and CDR2 (germline): SEHNR, FQNEAQ (reference sequence). Trimming took 5 bases from V and 4 from J, leaving 19 bases between them. This CDR3 has 16 residues. In DNA, the CDR3 is TGTGCCAGCAGCCTCGGGACATTTGGGAGGGCAGATACGCAGTATTTT. It translates to CASSLGTFGRADTQYF.

This clonotype was seen a handful of times. The chain recombines TRBV12-3 or TRBV12-4 with TRBJ2-2; D possibly corresponds to TRBD2 (6 bases). The CDR3 loop spans 16 amino acids. With 5 bases removed from V and 1 base from J, the gap between germline ends came to 14 bases. CDR3 protein: CASSPRENLNTGELFF. CDR3 in DNA: TGTGCCAGCAGTCCCCGGGAGAACCTGAACACCGGGGAGCTGTTTTTT.

Comments on this clonotype: This may stem from a read error, because a much larger clone lies one nucleotide away. The V gene is TRBV5-1, the J gene TRBJ2-2; no clear D. Germline values: CDR1 SGHRS, CDR2 YFSETQ. The CDR3 totals 13 residues. CDR3 DNA: TGCGCCATCAGCTTGCAAGTTTCCGGGGAGCTGTTTTTT. It specifies CAISLQVSGELFF.

Comments on this clonotype: At one boundary the junction diverges from the germline segment, which might be a read error. This chain uses TRBV4-3 with TRBJ1-6, with D possibly matching TRBD1 (5 bases). The CDR3 is made up of 15 amino acids. Germline assignment: CDR1 LGHNA and CDR2 YSLEER. In DNA, the CDR3 is TGCGCCAGCAGGCAAGGATGGGGCTTCAATTCACCCCTCCACTTT. Amino acids: CASRQGWGFNSPLHF.

This clonotype was observed a few times. The chain joins TRBV5-1 to TRBJ1-3, with unresolved D. Germline V gene sequence: CDR1 SGHRS, CDR2 YFSETQ. V was shortened by 4 bases and J by 0 bases, with 8 bases between the two germline ends. The CDR3 loop spans 14 amino acids. This CDR3 reads CASSLDASGNTIYF. The CDR3 region has the DNA TGCGCCAGCAGCCTCGATGCCTCTGGAAACACCATATATTTT.

This clonotype was seen a few times. An end of the junction does not agree with germline; a read error may underlie this. The chain combines TRBV11-2 with TRBJ2-2; D uncertain. The CDR3 sequence is 11 residues long. Looked up from germline, CDR1 is SGHAT and CDR2 is FQNNGV. As DNA, the CDR3 is TGTGCCAGCAACTTACAGAGGGAGCTGTTTTTT. It codes for CASNLQRELFF.

This clonotype was observed at least ten times. The genes are TRBV29-1 and TRBJ1-5; maybe TRBD1 (6 bases). The V end was cut by 6 bases, the J end by 3 bases, with 15 bases between. CDR1 and CDR2 from the germline V gene are SQVTM and ANQGSEA. The length of the CDR3 is 14 residues. In DNA, the CDR3 is TGCAGCGTCAAGTTAACAGGGTCCAATCAGCCCCAGCATTTT. Residues: CSVKLTGSNQPQHF.

This clonotype has at least ten counts. The chain is built from TRBV4-3 and TRBJ2-3; D is tentatively TRBD1 or TRBD2 (5 bases each). This CDR3 is built from 14 residues. Trimming removed 3 bases from V and 5 bases from J, with 12 bases in between. Germline V lookup: CDR1 LGHNA, CDR2 YSLEER. CDR3 sequence (DNA): TGCGCCAGCAGCCAGAACGGGGCGGGAGATACGCAGTATTTT. Translation: CASSQNGAGDTQYF.

The sample holds many counts of this clonotype. This chain joins TRBV6-5 and TRBJ1-6; possible D gene TRBD1, 5 bases. Germline V gene lookup returns CDR1 MNHEY and CDR2 SVGAGI. This CDR3 region has 15 residues. V was pared by 2 bases and J by 4 bases, with 9 bases between. CDR3 bases: TGTGCCAGCAGTTACGGGGGAGAATATAATTCACCCCTCCACTTT. The encoded protein is CASSYGGEYNSPLHF.

V gene TRBV15 combines with J gene TRBJ2-1; TRBD2 matches at 8 bases. V gave up 0 bases and J gave up 6 bases; unmatched junction bases: 7. The CDR3 is 16 amino acids. Germline assignment: CDR1 LNHNV and CDR2 YYDKDF (reference sequence). Here the CDR3 reads CATSRDPGTRLNEQFF. The CDR3 DNA reads TGTGCCACCAGCAGAGATCCCGGGACTAGGCTCAATGAGCAGTTCTTC.

This clonotype was counted between two and nine times. This chain joins TRBV6-5 and TRBJ1-2; 7 positions agree with TRBD1. V was pared by 0 bases and J by 2 bases, with 6 bases of the junction left unmatched. This CDR3 is 16 amino acids long. CDR1 is MNHEY, CDR2 SVGAGI, per germline. The CDR3 sequence: CASSYSTGTANYGYTF. CDR3 in DNA: TGTGCCAGCAGTTACTCAACCGGGACAGCCAACTATGGCTACACCTTC.

This clonotype was found many times. This sequence joins TRBV5-6 and TRBJ1-1, with 7 nucleotides matching TRBD1. Trimming removed 7 bases from V and 2 bases from J; junction bases left unmatched: 8. The CDR3 covers 14 residues. Germline V gives CDR1 SGHDT, CDR2 YYEEEE. For the CDR3, the DNA is TGTGCCAGCGCCGAGACAGGGATAAACACTGAAGCTTTCTTT. Protein: CASAETGINTEAFF.

This clonotype was seen many times. The chain couples TRBV28 to TRBJ2-3, with 10 bases matching TRBD2. CDR1 MDHEN and CDR2 SYDVKM come from the germline V gene. The CDR3 extends over 19 amino acids. V was pared by 7 bases and J by 2 bases, with 18 bases of the junction left unmatched. The CDR3 is CASTPRDRRSGGATDTQYF. The CDR3 nucleotides read TGTGCCAGCACCCCCAGAGATCGTAGGAGCGGGGGGGCCACAGATACGCAGTATTTT.

The gene calls are TRBV5-1 and TRBJ1-1; 7 bases line up with TRBD1. The CDR3 contains 16 residues. Germline CDR1 SGHRS, CDR2 YFSETQ. V lost 3 bases to trimming and J lost 0 bases; unmatched junction nucleotides: 8. The CDR3, as DNA: TGCGCCAGCAGCTCCAGGACAGGCAGTTTGAACACTGAAGCTTTCTTT. Amino acid sequence: CASSSRTGSLNTEAFF.

At least ten counts were recorded for this clonotype. The J gene is TRBJ2-2, the V gene TRBV4-2; TRBD2 agrees at 9 bases. J gave up 3 bases and V 0 bases, and 5 bases lay outside the gene matches. The CDR3 covers 17 residues. Per germline, CDR1 LGHNA and CDR2 YNFKEQ. The CDR3 DNA reads TGTGCCAGCAGCCAAGATGTAGCGGGGGTACACACCGGGGAGCTGTTTTTT. Translating it yields CASSQDVAGVHTGELFF.

This clonotype was found a few times. This rearrangement joins TRBV6-5 to TRBJ2-1, with a weak D call TRBD1 (6 bases). Trimming removed 4 bases at V and 6 bases at J, with 16 bases between. CDR1 and CDR2 from the germline V gene are MNHEY and SVGAGI. The CDR3 spans 15 residues. CDR3 sequence (DNA): TGTGCCAGCAGTTGGGGGCCGGACAGCCCCAATGAGCAGTTCTTC. It yields the protein CASSWGPDSPNEQFF.

This clonotype has ten or more counts. This chain joins TRBV12-3 or TRBV12-4 and TRBJ2-2; D is uncertain. There are 11 residues in the CDR3. Trimming left V 5 bases short and J 5 bases short, with 3 bases between. CDR3 residues: CASSTTGELFF. Here the CDR3 DNA reads TGTGCCAGCAGTACGACCGGGGAGCTGTTTTTT.

This clonotype was counted ten times or more. The rearrangement joins TRBV12-3 or TRBV12-4 to TRBJ1-1, with D possibly matching TRBD1 (6 bases). With 4 bases removed from V and 4 bases from J, the gap between germline ends came to 13 bases. CDR3 length: 14 amino acids. CDR3 coding DNA: TGTGCCAGCAGTTCGGCCAACAGGGTCACTGAAGCTTTCTTT. This translates into CASSSANRVTEAFF.

This clonotype occurred many times. This chain joins TRBV7-9 and TRBJ2-1, with no clear D. This CDR3 has 12 amino acids. The ends were cut back, 2 bases at V and 7 bases at J, with 6 bases in the middle. Germline CDR1 reads SEHNR; CDR2 reads FQNEAQ (reference sequence). The CDR3 nucleotides are TGTGCCAGCAGCTTAAACGGTAATGAGCAGTTCTTC. As protein: CASSLNGNEQFF.

A few counts support this clonotype. The genes are TRBV19 and TRBJ2-4; TRBD2 aligns across 9 bases. Germline V lookup: CDR1 LNHDA, CDR2 SQIVND (reference sequence). CDR3 size: 18 residues. Trimming removed 7 bases from V and 0 bases from J; junction bases left unmatched: 13. This CDR3 is CASKKSASGVLAKNIQYF. DNA for the CDR3: TGTGCCAGTAAGAAAAGCGCTAGCGGGGTCCTAGCCAAAAACATTCAGTACTTC.

DNA of the CDR3: TGCGCCAGCAGTCAGTTACAGGGCGAGCAGTACGTC. Its translation is CASSQLQGEQYV. The chain couples TRBV10-2 to TRBJ2-7, with D possibly matching TRBD1 (6 bases). The V and J ends lost 5 bases and 6 bases respectively, with 11 bases between them. The CDR3 contains 12 residues. Germline V lookup: CDR1 WSHSY, CDR2 SAAADI.

V gene TRBV3-1 combines with J gene TRBJ2-1, with TRBD2 matching over 7 bases. V shed 0 bases and J 4 bases; nucleotides not matched to a gene: 3. Germline loops: CDR1 LGHDT, CDR2 YNNKEL (reference sequence). The length of the CDR3 is 15 residues. The CDR3 nucleotides are TGTGCCAGCAGCCAAGAACGGGGGGTGTACAATGAGCAGTTCTTC. Its translation: CASSQERGVYNEQFF.

The CDR3 protein is CASSFSRVNTEAFF. CDR3 in DNA: TGTGCCAGCAGTTTTTCCAGGGTCAACACTGAAGCTTTCTTT. The V and J genes are TRBV12-3 or TRBV12-4 and TRBJ1-1; D may be TRBD1 (5 bases). The CDR3 spans 14 residues. The germline V and J ends were trimmed by 3 bases and 2 bases, with 10 bases remaining between them.

This clonotype was observed a few times. The J gene is TRBJ2-1, the V gene TRBV20-1; D ambiguous. Trimming took 4 bases from V and 6 from J, leaving 19 bases between them. Germline values: CDR1 DFQATT, CDR2 SNEGSKA (reference sequence). The CDR3 consists of 15 residues. In DNA, the CDR3 is TGCAGTGCTACGCCGAGTCTAGGTCTACTCAATGAGCAGTTCTTC. Amino acids: CSATPSLGLLNEQFF.

This clonotype showed up just a few times. The DNA of the CDR3 is TGCGCCAGCAGCGTAACAGGGGCCACTGAAGCTTTCTTT. This translates into CASSVTGATEAFF. The V call is TRBV5-1, the J call TRBJ1-1, with TRBD1 matching over 7 bases. Germline lookup yields CDR1 SGHRS and CDR2 YFSETQ. Trimming at V came to 4 bases and at J to 4 bases, leaving 4 bases not matched to a gene. This CDR3 comprises 13 residues.

The chain carries TRBV7-8 and TRBJ1-4; 10 bases map to TRBD1. The trim removed 3 bases at V and 8 bases at J, leaving 6 bases unmatched. This CDR3 contains 15 residues. Germline V gives CDR1 SGHVS, CDR2 FQNEAQ. In DNA form, the CDR3 reads TGTGCCAGCAGCTTTACGGACAGGGGGAGAGAAAAACTGTTTTTT. It yields the protein CASSFTDRGREKLFF.

This chain uses TRBV29-1 with TRBJ2-1, with D perhaps matching TRBD2 (6 bases). The CDR3 covers 16 residues. Germline assignment: CDR1 SQVTM and CDR2 ANQGSEA. V lost 2 bases, J lost 9 bases, and 23 bases lay in between. The CDR3 loop is CSVEPGTHESVSEQFF. CDR3 nucleotide sequence: TGCAGCGTTGAACCCGGGACTCACGAATCCGTAAGTGAGCAGTTCTTC.